The 25 T cell receptor beta chains listed next were all sequenced from one sample in a study of T-cell reconstitution after alpha-beta-depleted transplantation in children. Preparing the TCRbeta library involved the use of unique molecular identifiers. Using its own MiXCR run on the PCR reads, TCRdb lists one record per CDR3 protein. The profile shows over 200,000 distinct CDR3 sequences, under 20% of them singletons. The starting material was PBMCs, mostly from graft donor cells, obtained 360 days after TCRalphabeta/CD19-depleted stem cell transplant. The source is a male patient aged 2-9 years who had a stem cell transplant for acute lymphoblastic leukemia, so the T cells may come from the graft donor.

Worth noting for this clonotype: This CDR3 fails to terminate in the conserved phenylalanine or tryptophan, so it likely reflects a read error. The chain links TRBV4-3 to TRBJ1-4; 8 bases match TRBD1. The ends lost 4 bases at V and 6 bases at J; junction bases unmatched: 7. Germline loops: CDR1 LGHNA, CDR2 YSLEER. This CDR3 is 15 amino acids long. The CDR3 protein is CASSPPGQVHEKLFY. The CDR3 region has the DNA TGCGCCAGCAGCCCCCCGGGACAGGTCCATGAAAAACTGTTTTAT.

This clonotype was seen a handful of times. The rearrangement links TRBV2 to TRBJ2-1; D is undetermined. In germline, CDR1 is SNHLY, CDR2 FYNNEI. Trimming shortened V by 2 bases and J by 2 bases, and 13 bases separated the two germline ends. The CDR3 spans 16 residues. The CDR3 is CASSEQAAGPYNEQFF. The CDR3, as DNA: TGTGCCAGCAGTGAACAGGCGGCCGGACCCTACAATGAGCAGTTCTTC.

The J gene is TRBJ2-2, the V gene TRBV12-3 or TRBV12-4; D remains ambiguous. Trimming stripped 5 bases from V and 2 bases from J, with 12 bases between. The CDR3 has 15 amino acids. The CDR3 region has the DNA TGTGCCAGCAGTCCGCGTGGGGTAAACACCGGGGAGCTGTTTTTT. This gives the protein CASSPRGVNTGELFF.

The table lists this clonotype with a few counts. The chain recombines TRBV29-1 with TRBJ2-5, with TRBD2 matching over 10 bases. Germline CDR1 reads SQVTM; CDR2 reads ANQGSEA. Losses at the gene ends were 4 bases for V and 4 bases for J; bases not matched to a gene: 3. The CDR3 is 13 residues long. CDR3 amino acids: CSVATSGVETQYF. Here the CDR3 DNA reads TGCAGCGTTGCTACTAGCGGGGTAGAGACCCAGTACTTC.

The sample holds many counts of this clonotype. The chain links TRBV28 to TRBJ2-2; 7 bases align to TRBD2. Germline V gene sequence: CDR1 MDHEN, CDR2 SYDVKM. V trimming: 8 bases; J trimming: 4 bases; junction bases outside the gene matches: 7. The length of the CDR3 is 14 residues. CDR3 in DNA: TGTGCCAGCGGAATCCTAGCGGTCACCGGGGAGCTGTTTTTT. It translates to CASGILAVTGELFF.

This clonotype was detected a few times. The rearrangement uses TRBV10-3 and TRBJ1-5, with D perhaps TRBD1 (6 bases). Between the trimmed V and J ends, which lost 6 bases and 6 bases, there was a span of 12 bases. The length of the CDR3 is 13 residues. Per germline, CDR1 ENHRY and CDR2 SYGVKD. CDR3 region: CAISSQGVQPQHF. The CDR3 DNA reads TGTGCCATCAGCTCACAGGGAGTTCAGCCCCAGCATTTT.

This clonotype was detected a few times. The genes are TRBV7-9 and TRBJ1-1; possibly TRBD1 for D (6 bases). The V gene lost 3 bases and the J gene lost 4 bases, with 12 bases spanning the gap. This CDR3 is built from 14 residues. Per germline, CDR1 SEHNR and CDR2 FQNEAQ (reference sequence). CDR3 coding DNA: TGTGCCAGCAGCTTTACCACGGGGGCCACTGAAGCTTTCTTT. It specifies CASSFTTGATEAFF.

This clonotype was recorded many times. The rearrangement links TRBV12-3 or TRBV12-4 to TRBJ2-5, with D tentatively TRBD2 (5 bases). Trimming cost V 3 bases and J 4 bases, with 9 bases left between them. The CDR3 totals 13 residues. In nucleotides, the CDR3 is TGTGCCAGCAGTTTTCTAGCCAGAGAGACCCAGTACTTC. The encoded protein is CASSFLARETQYF.

This clonotype has a handful of counts. The rearrangement links TRBV7-8 to TRBJ1-2; D is unclear. The germline CDR1 and CDR2 sequences are SGHVS and FQNEAQ. V shed 1 base and J shed 0 bases, with 6 bases lying between them. The CDR3 sequence is 14 residues long. CDR3 sequence reads: CASSLGRSNYGYTF. In nucleotides, the CDR3 is TGTGCCAGCAGCTTAGGACGGTCTAACTATGGCTACACCTTC. The whole variable domain, filled in from reference TRBV7-8 and TRBJ1-2, reads GAGVSQSPRYKVAKRGQDVALRCDPISGHVSLFWYQQALGQGPEFLTYFQNEAQLDKSGLPSDRFFAERPEGSVSTLKIQRTQQEDSAVYLCASSLGRSNYGYTFGSGTRLTVV.

Only a few counts were recorded for this clonotype. The gene calls are TRBV12-3 or TRBV12-4 and TRBJ2-3; the D gene could be TRBD1 or TRBD2 (6 bases each). Trimming cost V 1 base and J 0 bases, with 17 bases left between them. The CDR3 spans 18 residues. The CDR3 DNA sequence: TGTGCCAGCAGTTTAGTCCGGAGGGGGATACCTAGCACAGATACGCAGTATTTT. Protein sequence: CASSLVRRGIPSTDTQYF.

Concerning this clonotype itself: One end of the junction varies from germline; a read error may be responsible. The gene calls are TRBV7-9 and TRBJ2-1; 7 bases are shared with TRBD2. The CDR3 contains 15 residues. The V gene's germline CDR1 is SEHNR and CDR2 FQNEAQ (reference sequence). The CDR3 reads CACSLVAGEINEQFF. The CDR3 region has the DNA TGTGCCTGCAGCTTAGTAGCGGGCGAAATAAATGAGCAGTTCTTC.

This clonotype occurred many times. V and J are TRBV2 and TRBJ1-4, with D perhaps TRBD1 (5 bases). V lost 3 bases to trimming and J lost 10 bases, with 15 bases between them. The CDR3 sequence is 14 residues long. Germline V lookup: CDR1 SNHLY, CDR2 FYNNEI. CDR3 in amino acids: CASSDRDFGTKLFF. The CDR3 region has the DNA TGTGCCAGCAGTGACCGGGACTTCGGTACAAAACTGTTTTTT.

V gene TRBV5-5 combines with J gene TRBJ2-1; 10 nucleotides match TRBD2. The CDR3 spans 15 residues. Unmatched junction bases numbered 5, after V lost 1 base and J lost 7 bases. Per the germline V gene, CDR1 is SGHKS and CDR2 is YYEKEE (reference sequence). The CDR3 region has the DNA TGTGCCAGCAGCTTGTGGTCTAGCGGGAGAAATGAGCAGTTCTTC. Amino acid sequence: CASSLWSSGRNEQFF. Full variable domain (missing parts from reference TRBV5-5 and TRBJ2-1): DAGVTQSPTHLIKTRGQQVTLRCSPISGHKSVSWYQQVLGQGPQFIFQYYEKEERGRGNFPDRFSARQFPNYSSELNVNALLLGDSALYLCASSLWSSGRNEQFFGPGTRLTVL.

This clonotype turned up a few times. This chain links TRBV7-8 with TRBJ1-5; D gene unclear. Trimming shortened V by 0 bases and J by 4 bases, and 7 bases separated the two germline ends. The germline gives CDR1 SGHVS, CDR2 FQNEAQ. The CDR3 is made up of 14 amino acids. CDR3: CASSLAGRNQPQHF. CDR3 nucleotides: TGTGCCAGCAGCTTAGCAGGGAGGAATCAGCCCCAGCATTTT.

The rearrangement joins TRBV12-3 or TRBV12-4 to TRBJ1-1; 8 positions match TRBD1. The CDR3 is made up of 12 amino acids. Trimming cost V 3 bases and J 8 bases; bases outside gene matches: 2. CDR3 in DNA: TGTGCCAGCAGTTTGGGGACAGGCGAAGCTTTCTTT. Protein sequence: CASSLGTGEAFF.

V usage is TRBV12-3 or TRBV12-4 and J usage is TRBJ1-4; 7 bases line up with TRBD1. This CDR3 has 15 amino acids. V lost 1 base to trimming and J lost 7 bases; unmatched junction nucleotides: 6. CDR3 coding DNA: TGTGCCAGCAGTTTAGGAGGGCAGGGGGTTGAAAAACTGTTTTTT. It yields the protein CASSLGGQGVEKLFF.

This clonotype has just a few counts. The gene calls are TRBV7-6 and TRBJ2-3, with 8 bases fitting TRBD2. J was trimmed by 3 bases and V by 5 bases; bases with no gene match: 4. Looked up from germline, CDR1 is SGHVS and CDR2 is FNYEAQ. The CDR3 has 14 residues. CDR3 amino acids: CASSTRGGTDTQYF. DNA of the CDR3: TGTGCCAGCAGCACCCGGGGGGGGACAGATACGCAGTATTTT. Together with reference TRBV7-6 and TRBJ2-3, the CDR3 gives the full variable domain: GAGVSQSPRYKVTKRGQDVALRCDPISGHVSLYWYRQALGQGPEFLTYFNYEAQQDKSGLPNDRFSAERPEGSISTLTIQRTEQRDSAMYRCASSTRGGTDTQYFGPGTRLTVL.

This chain uses TRBV12-3 or TRBV12-4 with TRBJ2-1; TRBD2 matches 7 bases. After removal of 7 bases from V and 4 bases from J, the junction contained 16 bases not matched to a gene. The CDR3 covers 17 residues. The CDR3 sequence is CASTIMRGTLTYNEQFF. CDR3 nucleotides: TGTGCCAGCACCATTATGCGGGGGACCTTAACTTACAATGAGCAGTTCTTC.

CDR3 nucleotides: TGTGCCAGCAGTTCCTTTTCGGGCTACAATGAGCAGTTCTTC. Amino acid sequence: CASSSFSGYNEQFF. The gene calls are TRBV6-2 or TRBV6-3 and TRBJ2-1, with D unresolved. CDR1 MNHEY and CDR2 SVGEGT come from the germline V gene. The length of the CDR3 is 14 residues. V lost 4 bases and J lost 3, with 10 bases in between.

This clonotype has a handful of counts. J is TRBJ2-1 and V is TRBV11-2, with 9 bases that match TRBD1. The CDR3 sequence is 18 residues long. Germline CDR1 is SGHAT and CDR2 is FQNNGV. V lost 0 bases and J lost 4; bases outside the gene matches: 10. The CDR3 spells CASSLDNRGPPSYNEQFF. CDR3 bases: TGTGCCAGCAGCTTAGATAACAGGGGGCCCCCCTCGTACAATGAGCAGTTCTTC.

This clonotype has only a few counts. The chain uses TRBV25-1 and TRBJ1-2, with TRBD1 matching 8 bases. Germline V gene data show CDR1 as MGHDK and CDR2 as SYGVNS. The V and J ends lost 3 bases and 1 base, in that order; junction bases with no gene match: 13. The CDR3 is 18 residues long. CDR3 sequence reads: CASSEWGGPTGVNYGYTF. CDR3 bases: TGTGCCAGCAGTGAGTGGGGGGGGCCGACAGGGGTTAACTATGGCTACACCTTC.

This clonotype was recorded at least ten times. This chain uses TRBV28 with TRBJ1-5, with unresolved D. Trimming stripped 6 bases from V and 5 bases from J, with 11 bases between. Germline-derived CDR1 and CDR2 are MDHEN and SYDVKM. The CDR3 sequence is 13 residues long. The CDR3 loop reads CASSPWHDQPQHF. The DNA for the CDR3 is TGTGCCAGCAGCCCCTGGCATGATCAGCCCCAGCATTTT.

The chain joins TRBV7-9 to TRBJ2-7; D call uncertain. CDR1 is SEHNR, CDR2 FQNEAQ, per germline (reference sequence). Trimming pared 3 bases from V and 5 bases from J, leaving 17 bases between. This CDR3 has 15 amino acids. CDR3 coding DNA: TGTGCCAGCAGCTTTAGTAGTGGCAGATTTGACGAGCAGTACTTC. As protein: CASSFSSGRFDEQYF. Filled out from reference TRBV7-9 and TRBJ2-7, the complete variable domain reads DTGVSQNPRHKITKRGQNVTFRCDPISEHNRLYWYRQTLGQGPEFLTYFQNEAQLEKSRLLSDRFSAERPKGSFSTLEIQRTEQGDSAMYLCASSFSSGRFDEQYFGPGTRLTVT.

This clonotype was counted a few times. The V gene is TRBV14, the J gene TRBJ2-1, with 8 bases fitting TRBD2. V dropped 2 bases and J dropped 0; count of bases not matched to a gene: 12. Germline CDR1 reads SGHDN; CDR2 reads FVKESK. This CDR3 is 19 amino acids long. The CDR3 loop reads CASSQPYDGGGISYNEQFF. The CDR3 DNA reads as TGTGCCAGCAGCCAACCTTACGATGGCGGGGGGATCTCCTACAATGAGCAGTTCTTC. The full variable domain, rest sourced from reference TRBV14 and TRBJ2-1, is EAGVTQFPSHSVIEKGQTVTLRCDPISGHDNLYWYRRVMGKEIKFLLHFVKESKQDESGMPNNRFLAERTGGTYSTLKVQPAELEDSGVYFCASSQPYDGGGISYNEQFFGPGTRLTVL.

The gene calls are TRBV20-1 and TRBJ2-7; tentatively, D is TRBD1 (6 bases). This CDR3 is built from 13 residues. Per the germline V gene, CDR1 is DFQATT and CDR2 is SNEGSKA (reference sequence). The germline V and J ends were trimmed by 5 bases and 2 bases, with 13 bases remaining between them. The DNA of the CDR3 is TGCAGTGCTTCCGACAGGTCCCCCTACGAGCAGTACTTC. This encodes CSASDRSPYEQYF.